This T cell receptor (beta chain) was obtained from a study of OX40 agonist ivuxolimab in advanced cancers. Study in general: Enrolled patients in dose escalation had cancers that were hepatocellular carcinoma, melanoma, renal cell or head and neck cancer. Checkpoint inhibitors had been given previously to about 40% of patients. Points from the study as a whole: Clonal expansion from baseline to week 6 occurred in both CD4+ and CD8+ T cells.

The table came from immunoSEQ multiplex PCR; TCRdb's copy has only in-frame clones and leaves some out. The sample shows 50,000 to 75,000 clones, more than 85% of them seen only once. As regards this clone: The target antigen is unknown.

Autoimmune disease history or systemic immunosuppression disqualified patients. This CDR3 region has 16 residues. Trimming at V came to 2 bases and at J to 5 bases, leaving 7 bases not matched to a gene. Germline-derived CDR1 and CDR2 are GTSNPN and SVGIG (reference sequence). Specimen: CD4+ or CD8+ T cells sorted from blood, collected in a trial of the OX40 agonist ivuxolimab. This sequence joins TRBV30 and TRBJ2-3, with TRBD2 matching over 13 bases. This receptor was taken from an adult with an advanced solid tumor such as melanoma, head and neck, liver or kidney cancer. The CDR3 loop is CAWSSGLAGVLDTQYF. CDR3 coding DNA: TGTGCCTGGAGTTCAGGACTAGCGGGAGTTCTAGATACGCAGTATTTT.